The source of this TCR beta chain is a study of spatial heterogeneity in lung cancer. On the study more broadly: Each unique TCR and UMI combination was seen more than ten times on average in raw reads.

This clonotype showed up many times. This beta chain is a stray read from a library made for alpha chains; its abundance is not meaningful. The presence of a unique molecular identifier marked each TCR cDNA molecule. Using its own MiXCR run on the 5' RACE reads, TCRdb lists one record per CDR3 protein. The sample lists over 14,000 distinct CDR3 sequences, about 3.9% seen once, with 9.8% in the top ten. Germline V gene lookup returns CDR1 SGHRS and CDR2 YFSETQ. The CDR3 sequence is 14 residues long. V shed 4 bases, J shed 7 bases, and the junction held 3 bases outside the gene matches. Time point noted: sample taken at primary tumor resection. The 60 to 80 donors had untreated early-stage non-small cell lung cancer. Without sorting, whole RNA was sequenced from tumor, nontumor lung or frozen PBMC.

The material sequenced was normal lung tissue next to the tumor, taken at surgery. The chain has TRBV5-1 and TRBJ2-5, with TRBD2 matching over 14 bases. The receptor was derived from a male donor with early-stage non-small cell lung cancer. The DNA of the CDR3 is TGCGCCAGCAGCCCGGGACTAGCGGGAGTGACCCAGTACTTC. Amino acids: CASSPGLAGVTQYF.